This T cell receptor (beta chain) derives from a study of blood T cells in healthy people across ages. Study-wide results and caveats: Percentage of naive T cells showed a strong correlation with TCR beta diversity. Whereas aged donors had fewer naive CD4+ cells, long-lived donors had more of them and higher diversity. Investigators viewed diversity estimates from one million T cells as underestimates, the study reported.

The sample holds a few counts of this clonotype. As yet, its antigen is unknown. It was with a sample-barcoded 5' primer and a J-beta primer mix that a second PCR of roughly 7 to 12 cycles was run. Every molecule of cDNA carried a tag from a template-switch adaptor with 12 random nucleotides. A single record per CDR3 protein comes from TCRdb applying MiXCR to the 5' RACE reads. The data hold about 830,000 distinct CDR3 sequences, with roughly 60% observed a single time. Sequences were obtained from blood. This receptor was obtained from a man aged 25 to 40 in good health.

In nucleotides, the CDR3 is TGCAGTGCTAGGCTGGGGGGCCTAGATACGCAGTATTTT. Translating gives CSARLGGLDTQYF. The J gene is TRBJ2-3, the V gene TRBV20-1; D possibly matches TRBD1 or TRBD2 (6 bases each). Trimming shortened V by 3 bases and J by 5 bases, and 12 bases separated the two germline ends. CDR3 size: 13 residues. Germline CDR1 is DFQATT and CDR2 is SNEGSKA (reference sequence).